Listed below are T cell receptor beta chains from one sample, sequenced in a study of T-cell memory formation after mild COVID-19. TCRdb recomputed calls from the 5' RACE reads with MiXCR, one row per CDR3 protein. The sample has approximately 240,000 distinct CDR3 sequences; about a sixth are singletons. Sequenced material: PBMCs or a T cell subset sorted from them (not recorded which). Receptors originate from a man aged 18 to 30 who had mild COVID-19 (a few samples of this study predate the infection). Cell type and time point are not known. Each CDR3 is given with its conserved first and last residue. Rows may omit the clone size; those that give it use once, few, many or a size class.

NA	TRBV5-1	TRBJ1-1	CASSLGSGANTEAFF
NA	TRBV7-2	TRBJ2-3	CASREAGYTQYF
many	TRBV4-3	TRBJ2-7	CASSQMTGLSYEQYF
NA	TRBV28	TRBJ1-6	CASSPQGRGNSPLHF
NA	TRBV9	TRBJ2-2	CASRGTSITGELFF
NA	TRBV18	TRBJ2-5	CASSWTRILETQYF
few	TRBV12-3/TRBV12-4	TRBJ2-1	CASSDYRDQDEQFF
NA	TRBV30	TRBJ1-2	CAWSVQGIYGYTF
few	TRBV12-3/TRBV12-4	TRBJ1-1	CASREGQGGPEAFF
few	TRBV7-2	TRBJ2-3	CASSPRGTGGRTDTQYF
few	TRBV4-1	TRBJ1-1	CASSQSVGEAFF
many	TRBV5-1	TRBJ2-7	CASSLGTYEQYF
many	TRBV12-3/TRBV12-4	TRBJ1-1	CASSPGSGTEAFF
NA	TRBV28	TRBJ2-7	CASNIPGGQGGHEQYF
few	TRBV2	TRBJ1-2	CASSHDSGQGAYYGYTF
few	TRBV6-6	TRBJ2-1	CASRTGTYNEQFF
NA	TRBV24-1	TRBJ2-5	CATSDLGDETQYF
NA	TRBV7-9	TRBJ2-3	CASSTNLMGGSTDTQYF
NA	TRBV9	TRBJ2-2	CASSLRQGAYTGELFF
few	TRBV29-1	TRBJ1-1	CSVRQGREAFF
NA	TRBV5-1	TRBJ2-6	CASSLRLGGSGANVLTF
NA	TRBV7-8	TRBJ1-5	CASSLGGGRVGQPQHF
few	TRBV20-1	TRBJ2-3	CSAREAGEPDTQYF
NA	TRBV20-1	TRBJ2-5	CSARGQSQETQYF
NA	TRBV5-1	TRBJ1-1	CASSAGTGSGGAFF
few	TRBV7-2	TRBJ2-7	CASTTGTRYEQYF
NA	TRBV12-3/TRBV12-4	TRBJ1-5	CASSFAGSGNQPQHF
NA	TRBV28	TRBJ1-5	CTTSRSGEPQHF
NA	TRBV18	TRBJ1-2	CASSPQGAGDGYTF
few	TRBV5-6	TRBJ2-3	CASSLGQRGEYF
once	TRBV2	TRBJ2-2	CASSVASHVGELFF
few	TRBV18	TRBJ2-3	CASSPSPGTDTQYF
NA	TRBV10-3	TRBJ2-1	CAISELGGGYNEQFF
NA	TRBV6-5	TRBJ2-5	CASSYFGTQETQYF
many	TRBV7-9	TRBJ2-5	CASTDLWAETQYF
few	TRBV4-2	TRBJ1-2	CASSQEENYGYTF
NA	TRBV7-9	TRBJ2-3	CASSFLAGGLRGTQYF
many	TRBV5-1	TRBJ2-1	CASSLGGAGGYEQFF
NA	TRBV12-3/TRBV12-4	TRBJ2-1	CASALRDRSYNEQFF
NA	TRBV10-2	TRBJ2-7	CASSELTRSHEQYF
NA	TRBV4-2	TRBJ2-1	CASSQDGVGLQQFF
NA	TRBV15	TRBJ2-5	CATSRDYPGTGDETQYF
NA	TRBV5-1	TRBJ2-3	CASSPSDTDTQYF
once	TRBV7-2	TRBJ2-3	CARNPRLAGSTDTQYF
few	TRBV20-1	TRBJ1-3	CSARVWGTFGGPNLSSGNTIYF
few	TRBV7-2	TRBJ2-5	CASSSTRAWETQYF
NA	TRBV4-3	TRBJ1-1	CASSQEPGTEAFF
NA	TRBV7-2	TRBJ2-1	CASSLERVQFF
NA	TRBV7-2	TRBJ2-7	CASSPRPLTGPPTYEQYF
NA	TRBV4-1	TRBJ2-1	CASSHPGQGDNEQFF
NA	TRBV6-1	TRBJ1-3	CASSGWTPRENTIYF
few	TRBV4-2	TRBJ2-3	CASSQEGGGGPDTQYF
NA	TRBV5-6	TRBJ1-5	CASSPAPNQPQHF
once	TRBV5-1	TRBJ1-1	CASSLDLGTEAFF
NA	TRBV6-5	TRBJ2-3	CASSSSRGPDTQYF